The 28 T cell receptor beta chains below all came from one sample that was sequenced in a study of CD8 T cells in Susac syndrome. The authors reverse transcribed roughly 0.5 to 1 ug RNA with random hexamers. TCRdb re-derived calls from the immunoSEQ multiplex PCR reads in MiXCR, one entry per CDR3 protein. The table has about 240,000 distinct CDR3 sequences, 96% seen once. Material for sequencing was CD4+ T cells from PBMCs. Every receptor here comes from a human donor with Susac syndrome.

The chain recombines TRBV4-2 with TRBJ2-3; 14 nucleotides line up with TRBD2. Unmatched junction bases numbered 10, after V lost 3 bases and J lost 5 bases. The CDR3 sequence is 18 residues long. CDR1 and CDR2 from the germline V gene are LGHNA and YNFKEQ. This CDR3 is CASSHARLAGGPEDTQYF. CDR3 nucleotides: TGTGCCAGCAGCCATGCCCGACTAGCGGGAGGGCCTGAAGATACGCAGTATTTT.

This chain joins TRBV5-1 and TRBJ1-2; 9 nucleotides agree with TRBD1. The CDR3 covers 14 residues. CDR1 SGHRS and CDR2 YFSETQ come from the germline V gene. V dropped 3 bases and J dropped 5; count of bases not matched to a gene: 5. In DNA, the CDR3 is TGCGCCAGCAGCTCGGGACAGGGAGAGTATGGCTACACCTTC. Its translation is CASSSGQGEYGYTF. Based on the CDR3 plus reference TRBV5-1 and TRBJ1-2, the full variable domain is KAGVTQTPRYLIKTRGQQVTLSCSPISGHRSVSWYQQTPGQGLQFLFEYFSETQRNKGNFPGRFSGRQFSNSRSEMNVSTLELGDSALYLCASSSGQGEYGYTFGSGTRLTVV.

The chain employs TRBV27 and TRBJ1-1; 8 bases line up with TRBD1. Trimming took 3 bases from V and 6 from J; bases not matched to a gene: 9. This CDR3 spans 15 amino acids. The germline V gene has CDR1 MNHEY and CDR2 SMNVEV (reference sequence). CDR3 residues: CASSFPGQGTAEAFF. CDR3 in DNA: TGTGCCAGCAGTTTCCCCGGACAGGGTACGGCTGAAGCTTTCTTT.

This clonotype was recorded once. J is TRBJ1-5 and V is TRBV20-1; D is possibly TRBD1 (6 bases). V shed 1 base and J shed 6 bases, with 10 bases lying between them. The germline gives CDR1 DFQATT, CDR2 SNEGSKA (reference sequence). This CDR3 is 13 amino acids long. The CDR3 sequence is CSARVAGAQPQHF. The CDR3 nucleotides are TGCAGTGCTAGAGTGGCGGGGGCTCAGCCCCAGCATTTT.

This chain connects TRBV4-1 to TRBJ1-1, with TRBD1 as a possible D gene (6 bases). This CDR3 contains 16 residues. The ends were cut back, 4 bases at V and 1 base at J, with 16 bases in the middle. CDR1 MGHRA and CDR2 YSYEKL come from the germline V gene. The CDR3 DNA follows: TGCGCCAGCAGCCCGAATAGGGGACAACCGAACACTGAAGCTTTCTTT. Translated, it gives CASSPNRGQPNTEAFF.

The count of this clonotype is one. V is TRBV28 and J is TRBJ1-1; maybe TRBD1 (5 bases). Germline lookup yields CDR1 MDHEN and CDR2 SYDVKM. V was trimmed by 4 bases and J by 3 bases, leaving 15 bases between them. This CDR3 spans 15 amino acids. The CDR3 spells CASSSGGGIDTEAFF. CDR3 in DNA: TGTGCCAGCAGTTCTGGGGGAGGGATAGACACTGAAGCTTTCTTT.

This rearrangement joins TRBV9 to TRBJ2-1; 11 nucleotides agree with TRBD2. V was clipped by 2 bases and J by 4 bases; unmatched bases: 2. The CDR3 consists of 15 residues. Germline lookup yields CDR1 SGDLS and CDR2 YYNGEE. The CDR3 spells CASSVSGRAYNEQFF. The CDR3 DNA reads as TGTGCCAGCAGCGTTAGCGGGAGGGCTTACAATGAGCAGTTCTTC.

CDR3 sequence: CASRNRVVGLQETQYF. The CDR3 DNA follows: TGTGCCAGCAGGAACAGGGTTGTCGGATTACAAGAGACCCAGTACTTC. The chain uses TRBV28 and TRBJ2-5; weak D call: TRBD1 (6 bases). The V gene lost 6 bases and the J gene lost 2 bases, with 19 bases spanning the gap. CDR3 length: 16 amino acids. The V gene's germline CDR1 is MDHEN and CDR2 SYDVKM.

The V call is TRBV30, the J call TRBJ1-3; the D is unclear. Germline-derived CDR1 and CDR2 are GTSNPN and SVGIG (reference sequence). V was cut by 5 bases and J by 4 bases, with 12 bases left in between. CDR3 length: 13 residues. The CDR3 DNA reads TGTGCCTGGGGGGAACCGCCGGGAAACACCATATATTTT. As protein: CAWGEPPGNTIYF.

The chain combines TRBV5-6 with TRBJ1-5; no clear D gene. The CDR3 sequence is 14 residues long. V was clipped by 0 bases and J by 4 bases, with 8 bases between them. The germline gives CDR1 SGHDT, CDR2 YYEEEE. Here the CDR3 DNA reads TGTGCCAGCAGCTTGGTTGCAGGAAATCAGCCCCAGCATTTT. Its protein is CASSLVAGNQPQHF. Full variable domain (missing parts from reference TRBV5-6 and TRBJ1-5): DAGVTQSPTHLIKTRGQQVTLRCSPKSGHDTVSWYQQALGQGPQFIFQYYEEEERQRGNFPDRFSGHQFPNYSSELNVNALLLGDSALYLCASSLVAGNQPQHFGDGTRLSIL.

The gene calls are TRBV28 and TRBJ1-2; 7 bases fit TRBD1. Germline CDR1 MDHEN, CDR2 SYDVKM. V dropped 3 bases and J dropped 3; count of bases not matched to a gene: 4. This CDR3 has 14 amino acids. CDR3 amino acids: CASSFGDSYYGYTF. The CDR3 bases are TGTGCCAGCAGTTTCGGGGACAGCTACTATGGCTACACCTTC.

The chain links TRBV5-6 to TRBJ2-3; no clear D gene. V was clipped by 7 bases and J by 3 bases, with 12 bases between them. This CDR3 has 13 residues. Germline lookup yields CDR1 SGHDT and CDR2 YYEEEE. The CDR3: CASCEEATDTQYF. CDR3 in DNA: TGTGCCAGCTGCGAAGAGGCAACAGATACGCAGTATTTT.

V usage is TRBV3-1 and J usage is TRBJ2-7, with 7 bases lining up with TRBD2. The CDR3 has 15 amino acids. Germline CDR1 LGHDT, CDR2 YNNKEL (reference sequence). V shed 4 bases and J 3 bases; nucleotides not matched to a gene: 9. CDR3 DNA: TGTGCCAGCAGCCCGAGAGCGGGAAATTACTACGAGCAGTACTTC. Its protein product is CASSPRAGNYYEQYF.

This clonotype has only one observation. V usage is TRBV6-4 and J usage is TRBJ1-4, with unresolved D. Trimming removed 5 bases from V and 4 bases from J, with 8 bases in between. Germline V gene sequence: CDR1 MRHNA, CDR2 SNTAGT. This CDR3 has 13 residues. As DNA, the CDR3 is TGTGCCAGCAGTCAAGAGCATAATGAAAAACTGTTTTTT. It translates to CASSQEHNEKLFF.

V is TRBV24-1 and J is TRBJ1-5; weak D call: TRBD1 (6 bases). The ends were cut back, 4 bases at V and 7 bases at J, with 16 bases in the middle. The germline gives CDR1 KGHDR, CDR2 SFDVKD. CDR3 size: 15 residues. The CDR3 coding sequence is TGTGCCACCAGTGAGGGGGCAGGGATTCTCCAGCCCCAGCATTTT. This codes for CATSEGAGILQPQHF.

The chain joins TRBV29-1 to TRBJ1-1; 7 bases agree with TRBD1. This CDR3 is 12 amino acids long. The germline CDR1 and CDR2 sequences are SQVTM and ANQGSEA. V shed 6 bases, J shed 1 base, and the junction held 2 bases outside the gene matches. CDR3 region: CSVQGKNTEAFF. CDR3 in DNA: TGCAGCGTACAGGGGAAGAACACTGAAGCTTTCTTT.

The chain combines TRBV7-9 with TRBJ2-7; 11 positions agree with TRBD1. With V trimmed by 1 base and J by 3 bases, 8 bases remained unmatched. CDR1 is SEHNR and CDR2 is FQNEAQ in the germline V gene (reference sequence). This CDR3 comprises 17 residues. CDR3 DNA sequence: TGTGCCAGCAGCTTAGTGGGCCTCGGGACAGGGGGCTACGAGCAGTACTTC. Its translation: CASSLVGLGTGGYEQYF.

This clonotype showed up just once. The chain recombines TRBV20-1 with TRBJ1-5, with TRBD1 as a possible D gene (5 bases). V lost 6 bases, J lost 0 bases, and 12 bases lay in between. The CDR3 covers 14 residues. The germline V gene has CDR1 DFQATT and CDR2 SNEGSKA (reference sequence). The CDR3 sequence is CSARQFPSNQPQHF. As DNA, the CDR3 is TGCAGTGCCAGACAGTTCCCTAGCAATCAGCCCCAGCATTTT.

J is TRBJ2-7 and V is TRBV24-1, with D possibly matching TRBD1 (6 bases). The CDR3 length is 14 residues. V lost 4 bases and J lost 1, with 10 bases in between. CDR1 is KGHDR, CDR2 SFDVKD, per germline. CDR3 region: CATSEYTGSYEQYF. The CDR3 DNA is TGTGCCACCAGTGAATATACAGGGTCCTACGAGCAGTACTTC.

This chain links TRBV7-2 with TRBJ2-6; perhaps TRBD1 as D (5 bases). Germline V gene sequence: CDR1 SGHTA, CDR2 FQGNSA. V lost 5 bases and J lost 0, with 14 bases in between. CDR3 length: 17 residues. Written as DNA, the CDR3 is TGTGCCAGCAGCAAAATGCAGGGATTCTCTGGGGCCAACGTCCTGACTTTC. It translates to CASSKMQGFSGANVLTF.

This chain links TRBV11-2 with TRBJ2-7, with 9 bases aligning to TRBD1. J lost 2 bases, V lost 7 bases, and 9 bases had no gene match. In germline, CDR1 is SGHAT, CDR2 FQNNGV. The CDR3 spans 15 residues. The CDR3 DNA reads as TGTGCCAGCATCCCCACAGGGGGCCAAACCTACGAGCAGTACTTC. Protein: CASIPTGGQTYEQYF.

The chain is built from TRBV12-3 or TRBV12-4 and TRBJ2-6; D might be TRBD1 (6 bases). This CDR3 is 14 amino acids long. Deletions cut 6 bases from V and 3 bases from J, with 9 bases between. CDR3 in DNA: TGTGCCAGCAGGAGGACAGATGGGGCCAACGTCCTGACTTTC. Translated, it gives CASRRTDGANVLTF.

J is TRBJ1-2 and V is TRBV6-6; D is unresolved. Germline CDR1 and CDR2: MNHNY and SVGAGI (reference sequence). Trimming stripped 0 bases from V and 2 bases from J, with 13 bases between. The CDR3 spans 16 residues. For the CDR3, the DNA is TGTGCCAGCAGTTACTCGACTCGGCTAACAAACTATGGCTACACCTTC. Its protein is CASSYSTRLTNYGYTF.

V is TRBV28 and J is TRBJ2-3, with D hard to call. The CDR3 consists of 16 residues. V lost 2 bases, J lost 0 bases, and 12 bases lay in between. CDR1 is MDHEN, CDR2 SYDVKM, per germline. The DNA of the CDR3 is TGTGCCAGCAGTTTAATTGGCCTCGGGAGCACAGATACGCAGTATTTT. Its translation: CASSLIGLGSTDTQYF.

The chain joins TRBV27 to TRBJ2-7; maybe TRBD2 (7 bases). This CDR3 is built from 15 residues. Germline V gene data show CDR1 as MNHEY and CDR2 as SMNVEV (reference sequence). Trimming pared 6 bases from V and 4 bases from J, leaving 19 bases between. The CDR3 DNA sequence: TGTGCCAGCAGCCGCCTCGGGGGGCGATCTTACGAGCAGTACTTC. It yields the protein CASSRLGGRSYEQYF.

The chain combines TRBV4-1 with TRBJ1-4; 7 bases fit TRBD1. The germline gives CDR1 MGHRA, CDR2 YSYEKL. V was clipped by 6 bases and J by 5 bases; unmatched bases: 9. The CDR3 consists of 15 residues. In DNA, the CDR3 is TGCGCCAGCAGAAACCCGGGACAGAAGAATGAAAAACTGTTTTTT. This encodes CASRNPGQKNEKLFF.

The rearrangement uses TRBV20-1 and TRBJ1-1; the D gene is possibly TRBD1 (6 bases). This CDR3 has 15 residues. Germline values: CDR1 DFQATT, CDR2 SNEGSKA (reference sequence). V dropped 0 bases and J dropped 3 bases, with 14 bases sitting between them. CDR3 sequence (DNA): TGCAGTGCTAGAGATTCGAGGAGGGGGGACACTGAAGCTTTCTTT. Protein product: CSARDSRRGDTEAFF.

This clonotype was counted once. This chain joins TRBV5-6 and TRBJ2-1; D unresolved. V was trimmed by 3 bases and J by 10 bases, leaving 8 bases between them. The CDR3 runs to 11 residues. The V gene's germline CDR1 is SGHDT and CDR2 YYEEEE. The DNA for the CDR3 is TGTGCCAGCAGCTATCGCCGGGAGCAGTTCTTC. Protein sequence: CASSYRREQFF.